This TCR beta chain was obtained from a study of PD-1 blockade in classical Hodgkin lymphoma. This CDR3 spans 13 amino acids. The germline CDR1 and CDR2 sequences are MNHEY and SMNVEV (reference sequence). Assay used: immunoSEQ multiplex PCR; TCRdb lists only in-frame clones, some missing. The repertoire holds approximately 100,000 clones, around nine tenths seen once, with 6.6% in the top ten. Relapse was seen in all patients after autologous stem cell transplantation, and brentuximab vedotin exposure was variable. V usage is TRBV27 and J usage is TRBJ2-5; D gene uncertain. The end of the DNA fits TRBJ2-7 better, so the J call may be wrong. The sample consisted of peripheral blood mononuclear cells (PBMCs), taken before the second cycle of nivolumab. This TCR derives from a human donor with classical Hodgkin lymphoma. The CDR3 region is CASSMNLDHEQYF. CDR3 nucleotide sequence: TGTGCCAGCAGCATGAACCTCGACCACGAGCAGTACTTC.